This T cell receptor (beta chain) was recovered during a study of control samples from healthy donors and cancer patients. Trimming stripped 4 bases from V and 2 bases from J, with 16 bases between. The CDR3 loop spans 16 amino acids. In germline, CDR1 is MNHNS, CDR2 SASEGT. Clones were read by immunoSEQ multiplex PCR, and TCRdb kept only the in-frame ones, dropping some. Here the sample spans about 12,000 clones, approximately 90% being singletons. The sequence was obtained from a male donor with melanoma. Input material: formalin-fixed, paraffin-embedded tissue. The chain has TRBV6-1 and TRBJ2-3, with D perhaps TRBD2 (5 bases). The CDR3 loop is CASSASINRDTDTQYF. The CDR3 region has the DNA TGTGCCAGCAGTGCATCCATAAACCGGGACACAGATACGCAGTATTTT.